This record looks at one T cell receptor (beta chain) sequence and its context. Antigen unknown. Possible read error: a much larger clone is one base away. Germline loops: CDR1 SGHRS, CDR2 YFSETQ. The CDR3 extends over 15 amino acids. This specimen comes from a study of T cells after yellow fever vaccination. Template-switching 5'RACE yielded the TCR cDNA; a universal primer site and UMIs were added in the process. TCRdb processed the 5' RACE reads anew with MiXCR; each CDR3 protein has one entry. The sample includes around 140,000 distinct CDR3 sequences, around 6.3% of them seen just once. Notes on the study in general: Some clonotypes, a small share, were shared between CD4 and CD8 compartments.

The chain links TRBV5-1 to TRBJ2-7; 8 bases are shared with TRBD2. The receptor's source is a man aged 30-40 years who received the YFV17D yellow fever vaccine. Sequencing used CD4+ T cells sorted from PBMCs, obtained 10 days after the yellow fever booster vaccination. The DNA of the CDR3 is TGCGCCAGCAGCGCGGGGGGCGGGACGTCCTACGAGCAGCACTTC. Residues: CASSAGGGTSYEQHF.